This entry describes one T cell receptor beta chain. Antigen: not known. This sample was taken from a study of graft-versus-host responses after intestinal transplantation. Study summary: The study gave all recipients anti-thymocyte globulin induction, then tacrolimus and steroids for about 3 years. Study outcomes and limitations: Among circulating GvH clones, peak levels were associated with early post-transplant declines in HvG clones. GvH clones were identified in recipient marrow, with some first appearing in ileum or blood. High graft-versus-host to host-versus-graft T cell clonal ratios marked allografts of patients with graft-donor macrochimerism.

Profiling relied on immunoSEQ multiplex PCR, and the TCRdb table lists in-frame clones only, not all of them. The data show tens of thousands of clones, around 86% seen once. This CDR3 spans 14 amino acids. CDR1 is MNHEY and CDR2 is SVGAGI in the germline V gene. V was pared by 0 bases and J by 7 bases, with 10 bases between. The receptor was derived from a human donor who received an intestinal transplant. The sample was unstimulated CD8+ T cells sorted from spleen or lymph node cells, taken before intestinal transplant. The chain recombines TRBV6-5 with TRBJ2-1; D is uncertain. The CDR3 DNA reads TGTGCCAGCAGTTACTCGGGCGTGTTGAATGAGCAGTTCTTC. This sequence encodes CASSYSGVLNEQFF.